These T cell receptor beta chains were read from a single sample in a study of CD4 T cells in relation to SARS-CoV-2 and coronaviruses. These receptors have no known antigen. The table came from immunoSEQ multiplex PCR; TCRdb's copy has only in-frame clones and leaves some out. Of approximately 17,000 clones listed, over 60% were seen once; the top ten hold about 11%. The sequenced material came from CD4+ T cells from PBMCs, cultured in vitro. The source of these receptors is a human donor in good health. CDR3s include the opening cysteine and the closing phenylalanine or tryptophan. Each record gives: V gene, J gene, clone size, D gene, CDR3 protein, CDR3 DNA. The D gene is left open where the match is weak. The size entry is marked missing in some rows and otherwise reads once, few, many or a size class.

>TRBV11-1|TRBJ2-1|.|.
CASRPDSYNEQFF
TGTGCCAGCAGACCAGACAGCTACAATGAGCAGTTCTTC
>TRBV2|TRBJ1-1|few|TRBD1
CASSLEGQRAFF
TGTGCCAGCAGTCTAGAGGGACAGCGGGCTTTCTTT
>TRBV14|TRBJ2-3|.|.
CASSRNLAQFTDTQYF
TGTGCCAGCAGCCGGAACTTAGCGCAGTTCACAGATACGCAGTATTTT
>TRBV7-2|TRBJ2-7|.|.
CASSLERLREQYF
TGTGCCAGCAGCTTAGAGCGCCTACGCGAGCAGTACTTC
>TRBV6-1|TRBJ1-2|.|.
CASSENVHREYYGYTF
TGTGCCAGCAGTGAAAATGTGCACAGGGAATACTATGGCTACACCTTC
>TRBV11-3|TRBJ1-1|.|.
CASSFGQNTEAFF
TGTGCCAGCAGCTTCGGACAGAACACTGAAGCTTTCTTT
>TRBV7-9|TRBJ1-2|few|.
CASSDLSWGPWGGYTF
TGTGCCAGCAGCGACCTGAGTTGGGGACCCTGGGGTGGCTACACCTTC
>TRBV7-2|TRBJ1-6|.|.
CASSPTGSPLHF
TGTGCCAGCAGCCCAACCGGATCACCCCTCCACTTT
>TRBV7-9|TRBJ1-3|.|.
CASSSGYGDSGNTIYF
TGTGCCAGCAGCTCCGGGTACGGGGACTCTGGAAACACCATATATTTT
>TRBV4-3|TRBJ2-5|.|.
CASSQDFQGGQETQYF
TGCGCCAGCAGCCAAGATTTCCAGGGGGGCCAAGAGACCCAGTACTTC
>TRBV10-1|TRBJ2-1|few|.
CASKGGNNEQFF
TGCGCCAGCAAGGGCGGAAACAATGAGCAGTTCTTC
>TRBV7-2|TRBJ2-3|hyperexpanded|.
CASSLEYQSTDTQYF
TGTGCCAGCAGCTTAGAGTACCAGAGCACAGATACGCAGTATTTT
>TRBV7-2|TRBJ2-2|.|.
CASSSGASTGELFF
TGTGCCAGCAGCTCGGGGGCCAGTACCGGGGAGCTGTTTTTT
>TRBV19|TRBJ2-1|.|TRBD1
CASSIDTGTATYNEQFF
TGTGCCAGTAGTATAGACACCGGGACAGCCACCTACAATGAGCAGTTCTTC
>TRBV19|TRBJ1-1|once|.
CASSTLPLAITEAFF
TGTGCCAGTAGTACCCTTCCCTTGGCGATCACTGAAGCTTTCTTT
>TRBV18|TRBJ1-5|.|TRBD1
CASSPPGAGGEQPQHF
TGTGCCAGCTCACCGCCGGGGGCAGGGGGCGAACAGCCCCAGCATTTT
>TRBV4-1|TRBJ2-3|.|.
CASSQKGRGDTQYF
TGCGCCAGCAGCCAAAAGGGGCGAGGAGATACGCAGTATTTT
>TRBV2|TRBJ2-3|.|TRBD2
CASSGEPASGSEDTQYF
TGTGCCAGCAGTGGGGAACCGGCTAGCGGGAGTGAAGATACGCAGTATTTT
>TRBV19|TRBJ2-3|once|TRBD2
CASSEGLVGDTQYF
TGTGCCAGTAGTGAGGGACTAGTCGGGGATACGCAGTATTTT
>TRBV20-1|TRBJ2-7|.|TRBD2
CSASRGTSGRASSYEQYF
TGCAGTGCTAGTCGTGGGACTAGCGGGAGGGCGAGCTCCTACGAGCAGTACTTC
>TRBV10-1|TRBJ1-1|.|TRBD1
CASSEPRQGARNTEAFF
TGCGCCAGCAGTGAGCCAAGACAGGGGGCAAGGAACACTGAAGCTTTCTTT
>TRBV5-1|TRBJ2-3|.|.
CASSLLGTSTDTQYF
TGCGCCAGCAGCTTACTCGGGACAAGCACAGATACGCAGTATTTT
>TRBV18|TRBJ1-4|.|.
CASSPASGATNEKLFF
TGTGCCAGCTCACCAGCATCGGGGGCAACTAATGAAAAACTGTTTTTT
>TRBV2|TRBJ1-4|.|.
CASSDRGNEKLFF
TGTGCCAGCAGTGACAGGGGAAATGAAAAACTGTTTTTT